What follows is one TCR beta chain and its context. This specimen comes from a study of cytotoxic CD8 clonotypes in ibrutinib-treated CLL. Study-wide context: Under twelve relapsed/refractory, some 14 treatment-naive; about 17 IGHV unmutated. On average, each sample had hundreds of thousands of productive templates and approximately 85,000 productive rearrangements. Partial responses numbered approximately 24 and complete responses 2; after a median around 70 months, roughly 14 stayed remitted and around 12 progressed.

This CDR3 has 14 amino acids. The J segment lost 5 bases and the V segment lost 1 base, leaving 4 bases of the junction unmatched. Germline CDR1 reads MNHEY; CDR2 reads SVGAGI. Assay used: immunoSEQ multiplex PCR; TCRdb lists only in-frame clones, some missing. The sample has approximately 350,000 clones; about 64% are singletons. The sequence was obtained from a human donor with chronic lymphocytic leukemia. The sample consisted of PBMCs, taken after 36 months of ibrutinib treatment. The chain is built from TRBV6-5 and TRBJ2-7, with 8 bases identical to TRBD1. CDR3 coding DNA: TGTGCCAGCAGTTACTTGGACAGGGCCGACGAGCAGTACTTC. Protein sequence: CASSYLDRADEQYF.